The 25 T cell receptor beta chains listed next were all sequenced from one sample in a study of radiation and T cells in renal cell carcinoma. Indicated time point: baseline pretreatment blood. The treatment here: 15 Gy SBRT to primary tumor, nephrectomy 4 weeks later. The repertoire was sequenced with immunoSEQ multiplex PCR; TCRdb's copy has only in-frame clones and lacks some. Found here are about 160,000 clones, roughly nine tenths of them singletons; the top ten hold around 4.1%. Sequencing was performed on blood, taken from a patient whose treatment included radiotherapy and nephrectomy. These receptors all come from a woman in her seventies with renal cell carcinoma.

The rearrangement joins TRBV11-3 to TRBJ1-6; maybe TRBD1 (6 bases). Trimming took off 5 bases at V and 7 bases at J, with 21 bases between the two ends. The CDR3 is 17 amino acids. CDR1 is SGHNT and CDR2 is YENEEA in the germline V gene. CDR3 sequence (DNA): TGTGCCAGCAGCCCCAACAACGTGGACAGAAGAAATTCACCCCTCCACTTT. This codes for CASSPNNVDRRNSPLHF.

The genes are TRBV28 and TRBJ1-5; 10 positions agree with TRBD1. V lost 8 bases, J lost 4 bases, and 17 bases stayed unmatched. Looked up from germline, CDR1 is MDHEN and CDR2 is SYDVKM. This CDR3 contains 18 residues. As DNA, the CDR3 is TGTGCCAGCGCCGGGACAGGGGTCCTCGGTGAGGGGAATCAGCCCCAGCATTTT. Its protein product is CASAGTGVLGEGNQPQHF.

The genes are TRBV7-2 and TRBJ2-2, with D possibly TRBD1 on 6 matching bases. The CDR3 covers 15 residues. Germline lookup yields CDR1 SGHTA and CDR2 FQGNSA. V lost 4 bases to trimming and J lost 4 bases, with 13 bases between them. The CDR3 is CASSSPGVGTGELFF. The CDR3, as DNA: TGTGCCAGCAGCTCACCAGGGGTGGGCACCGGGGAGCTGTTTTTT.

The CDR3 DNA follows: TGTGCCTGGAAAGGGGATAGGATAGGGAATGAGCAGTTCTTC. This translates into CAWKGDRIGNEQFF. The chain uses TRBV30 and TRBJ2-1; D perhaps matches TRBD1 (5 bases). The CDR3 totals 14 residues. Germline CDR1 GTSNPN, CDR2 SVGIG (reference sequence). V was shortened by 4 bases and J by 7 bases, with 17 bases between the two germline ends.

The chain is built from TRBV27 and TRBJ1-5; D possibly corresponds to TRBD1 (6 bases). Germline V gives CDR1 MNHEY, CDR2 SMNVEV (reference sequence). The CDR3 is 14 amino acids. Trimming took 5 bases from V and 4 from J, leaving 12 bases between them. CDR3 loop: CASSVTGLNQPQHF. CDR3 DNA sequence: TGTGCCAGCAGTGTAACAGGGTTAAATCAGCCCCAGCATTTT.

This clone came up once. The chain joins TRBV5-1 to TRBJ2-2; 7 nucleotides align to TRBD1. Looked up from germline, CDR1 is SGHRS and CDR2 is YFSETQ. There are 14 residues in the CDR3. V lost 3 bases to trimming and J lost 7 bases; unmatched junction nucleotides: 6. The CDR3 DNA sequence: TGCGCCAGCAGCTCGACAGGGTGGGGCGGGGAGCTGTTTTTT. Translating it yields CASSSTGWGGELFF.

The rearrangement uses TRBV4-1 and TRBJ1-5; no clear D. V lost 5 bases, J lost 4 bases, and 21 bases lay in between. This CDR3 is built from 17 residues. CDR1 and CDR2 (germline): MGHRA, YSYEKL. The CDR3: CASSFLGLVRANQPQHF. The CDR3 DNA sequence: TGCGCCAGCAGCTTCCTTGGGTTGGTCAGAGCAAATCAGCCCCAGCATTTT.

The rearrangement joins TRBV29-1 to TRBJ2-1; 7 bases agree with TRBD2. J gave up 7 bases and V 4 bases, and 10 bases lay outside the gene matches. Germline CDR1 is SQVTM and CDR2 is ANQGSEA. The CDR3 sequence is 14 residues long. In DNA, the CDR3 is TGCAGCGTTGGGGTGGGGCGGGGGTTAAATGAGCAGTTCTTC. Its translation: CSVGVGRGLNEQFF.

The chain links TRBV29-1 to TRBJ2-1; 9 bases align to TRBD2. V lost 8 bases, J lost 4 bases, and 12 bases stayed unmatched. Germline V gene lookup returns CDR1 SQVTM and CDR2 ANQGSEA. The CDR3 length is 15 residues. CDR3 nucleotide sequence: TGCAGCTCCGGTCTTCTAGCGGGGAAGTACAATGAGCAGTTCTTC. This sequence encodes CSSGLLAGKYNEQFF.

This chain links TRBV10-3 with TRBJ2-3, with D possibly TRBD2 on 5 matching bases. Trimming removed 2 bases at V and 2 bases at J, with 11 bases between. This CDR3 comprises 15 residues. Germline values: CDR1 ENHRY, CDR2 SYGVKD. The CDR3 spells CAISEPGNPTDTQYF. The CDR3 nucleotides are TGTGCCATCAGTGAGCCCGGGAACCCCACAGATACGCAGTATTTT.

DNA for the CDR3: TGTGCCAGTAACGATTACACAGATACGCAGTATTTT. This sequence encodes CASNDYTDTQYF. The rearrangement joins TRBV19 to TRBJ2-3; no clear D. The CDR3 loop spans 12 amino acids. V was pared by 7 bases and J by 2 bases, with 7 bases between. The germline gives CDR1 LNHDA, CDR2 SQIVND (reference sequence).

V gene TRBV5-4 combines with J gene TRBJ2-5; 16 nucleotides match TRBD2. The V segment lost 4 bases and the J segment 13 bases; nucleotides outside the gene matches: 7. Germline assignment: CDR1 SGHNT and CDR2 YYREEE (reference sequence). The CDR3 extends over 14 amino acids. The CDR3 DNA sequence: TGTGCCAGCAGCCTCGGGACTAGCGGGGGGGCCGGGTACTTC. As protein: CASSLGTSGGAGYF.

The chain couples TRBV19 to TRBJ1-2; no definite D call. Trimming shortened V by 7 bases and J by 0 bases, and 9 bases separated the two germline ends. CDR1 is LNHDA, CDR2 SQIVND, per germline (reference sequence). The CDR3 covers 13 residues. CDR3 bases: TGTGCCAGTAACTCCTGGGCTAACTATGGCTACACCTTC. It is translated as CASNSWANYGYTF.

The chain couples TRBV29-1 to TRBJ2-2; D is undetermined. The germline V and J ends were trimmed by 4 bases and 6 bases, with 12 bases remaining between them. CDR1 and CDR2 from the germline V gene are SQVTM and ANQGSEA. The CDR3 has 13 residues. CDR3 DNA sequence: TGCAGCGTTGCGTCGGAAGGAGCCGGGGAGCTGTTTTTT. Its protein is CSVASEGAGELFF.

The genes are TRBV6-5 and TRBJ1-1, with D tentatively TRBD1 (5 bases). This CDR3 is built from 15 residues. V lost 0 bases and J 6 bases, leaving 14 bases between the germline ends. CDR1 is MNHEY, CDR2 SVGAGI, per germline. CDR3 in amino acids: CASSYSPGRGAEAFF. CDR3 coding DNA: TGTGCCAGCAGTTACTCTCCAGGAAGGGGCGCTGAAGCTTTCTTT.

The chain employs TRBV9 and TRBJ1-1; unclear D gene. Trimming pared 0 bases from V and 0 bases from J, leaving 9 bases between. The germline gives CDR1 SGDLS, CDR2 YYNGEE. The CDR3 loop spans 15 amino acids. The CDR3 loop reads CASSVGELMNTEAFF. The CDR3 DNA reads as TGTGCCAGCAGCGTAGGCGAGTTAATGAACACTGAAGCTTTCTTT.

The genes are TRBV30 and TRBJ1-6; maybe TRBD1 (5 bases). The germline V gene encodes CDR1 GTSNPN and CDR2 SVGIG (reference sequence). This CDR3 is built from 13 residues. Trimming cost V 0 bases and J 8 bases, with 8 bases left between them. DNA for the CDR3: TGTGCCTGGAGTGTCAGCAGGGATTCACCCCTCCACTTT. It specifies CAWSVSRDSPLHF.

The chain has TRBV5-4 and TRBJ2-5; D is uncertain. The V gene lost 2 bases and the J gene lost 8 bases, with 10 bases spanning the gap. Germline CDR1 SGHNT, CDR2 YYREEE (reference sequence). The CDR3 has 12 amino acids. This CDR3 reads CASSFPQSTQYF. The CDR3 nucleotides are TGTGCCAGCAGCTTCCCACAGTCTACCCAGTACTTC.

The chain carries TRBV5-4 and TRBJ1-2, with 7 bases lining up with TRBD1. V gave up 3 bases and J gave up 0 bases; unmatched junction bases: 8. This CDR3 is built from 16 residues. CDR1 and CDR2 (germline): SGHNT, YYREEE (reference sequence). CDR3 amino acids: CASSSNPGQSNYGYTF. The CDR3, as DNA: TGTGCCAGCAGCTCGAACCCGGGACAGTCTAACTATGGCTACACCTTC.

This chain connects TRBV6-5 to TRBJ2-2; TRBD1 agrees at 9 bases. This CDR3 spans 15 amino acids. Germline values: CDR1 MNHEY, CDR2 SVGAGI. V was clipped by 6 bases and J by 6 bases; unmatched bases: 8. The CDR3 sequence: CASRSGQGRSGELFF. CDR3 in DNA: TGTGCCAGCAGATCCGGACAGGGGCGATCCGGGGAGCTGTTTTTT.

The CDR3 spells CSVERGGQDTQYF. Here the CDR3 DNA reads TGCAGCGTTGAGCGGGGGGGCCAAGATACGCAGTATTTT. The V and J genes are TRBV29-1 and TRBJ2-3, with 9 bases that match TRBD2. The V gene's germline CDR1 is SQVTM and CDR2 ANQGSEA. The J segment lost 5 bases and the V segment lost 3 bases, leaving 3 bases of the junction unmatched. The CDR3 runs to 13 residues.

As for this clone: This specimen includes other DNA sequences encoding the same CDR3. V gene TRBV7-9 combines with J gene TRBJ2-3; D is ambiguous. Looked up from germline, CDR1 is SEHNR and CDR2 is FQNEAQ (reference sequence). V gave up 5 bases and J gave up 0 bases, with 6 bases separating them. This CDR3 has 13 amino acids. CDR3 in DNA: TGTGCCAGCAGCCTCTTAAGCACAGATACGCAGTATTTT. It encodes CASSLLSTDTQYF.

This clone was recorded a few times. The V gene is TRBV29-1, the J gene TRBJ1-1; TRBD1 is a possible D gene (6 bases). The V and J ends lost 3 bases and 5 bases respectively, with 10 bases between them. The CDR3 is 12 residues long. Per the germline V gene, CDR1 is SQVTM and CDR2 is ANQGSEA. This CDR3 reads CSVDKGGTEAFF. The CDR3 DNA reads TGCAGCGTTGATAAGGGGGGAACTGAAGCTTTCTTT.

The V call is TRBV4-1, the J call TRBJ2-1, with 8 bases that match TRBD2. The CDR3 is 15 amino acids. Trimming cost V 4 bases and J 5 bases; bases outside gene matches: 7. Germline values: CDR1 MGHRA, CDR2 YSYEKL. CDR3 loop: CASSPREGPNNEQFF. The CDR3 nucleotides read TGCGCCAGCAGCCCCCGGGAGGGTCCCAACAATGAGCAGTTCTTC.

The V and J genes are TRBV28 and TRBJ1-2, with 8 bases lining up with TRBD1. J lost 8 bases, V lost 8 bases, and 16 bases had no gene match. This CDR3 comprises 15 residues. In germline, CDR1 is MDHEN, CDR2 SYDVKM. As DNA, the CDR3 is TGTGCCAGCCGCGCGGTCGCAGGGGGCGCTGGGGGCTACACCTTC. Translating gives CASRAVAGGAGGYTF.